This T cell receptor beta chain was documented in a study of T-cell memory formation after mild COVID-19. This clonotype was counted once. Germline V gives CDR1 SGHKS, CDR2 YYEKEE (reference sequence). With 0 bases removed from V and 2 bases from J, the gap between germline ends came to 10 bases. This CDR3 is 15 amino acids long. TCRdb re-analysed the 5' RACE reads in MiXCR, keeping a single row per CDR3 protein. The sample carries hundreds of thousands of distinct CDR3 sequences, around 24% recorded once. Sequencing was carried out using PBMCs or a T cell subset sorted from them (not recorded which). V is TRBV5-5 and J is TRBJ2-3; D uncertain. The source of this sequence is an adult woman who had mild COVID-19 (a few samples of this study predate the infection). Cell type and time point are not known. The CDR3 spells CASSLVRPPTDTQYF. The CDR3 nucleotides read TGTGCCAGCAGCTTGGTCAGGCCTCCCACAGATACGCAGTATTTT. The full variable domain, its missing parts supplied by reference TRBV5-5 and TRBJ2-3, is DAGVTQSPTHLIKTRGQQVTLRCSPISGHKSVSWYQQVLGQGPQFIFQYYEKEERGRGNFPDRFSARQFPNYSSELNVNALLLGDSALYLCASSLVRPPTDTQYFGPGTRLTVL.